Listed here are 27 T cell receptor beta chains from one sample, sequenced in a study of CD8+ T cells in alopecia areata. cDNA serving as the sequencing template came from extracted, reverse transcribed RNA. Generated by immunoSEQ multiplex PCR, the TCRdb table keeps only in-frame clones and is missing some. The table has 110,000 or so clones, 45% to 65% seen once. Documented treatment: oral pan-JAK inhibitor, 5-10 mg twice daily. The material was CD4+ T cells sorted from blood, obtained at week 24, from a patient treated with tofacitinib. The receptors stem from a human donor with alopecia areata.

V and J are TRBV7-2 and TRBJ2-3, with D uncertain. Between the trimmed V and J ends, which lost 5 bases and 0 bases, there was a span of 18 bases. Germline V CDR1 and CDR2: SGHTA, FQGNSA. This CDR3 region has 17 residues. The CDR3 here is CASSLPTWYTSTDTQYF. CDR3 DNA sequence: TGTGCCAGCAGCCTACCGACTTGGTATACCAGCACAGATACGCAGTATTTT.

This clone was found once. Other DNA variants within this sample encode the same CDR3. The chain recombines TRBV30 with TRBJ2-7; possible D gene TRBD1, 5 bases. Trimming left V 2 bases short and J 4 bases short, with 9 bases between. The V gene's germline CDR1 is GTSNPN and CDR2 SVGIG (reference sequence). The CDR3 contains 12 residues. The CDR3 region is CAWSRQGYEQYF. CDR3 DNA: TGTGCCTGGAGTCGCCAGGGTTACGAGCAGTACTTC.

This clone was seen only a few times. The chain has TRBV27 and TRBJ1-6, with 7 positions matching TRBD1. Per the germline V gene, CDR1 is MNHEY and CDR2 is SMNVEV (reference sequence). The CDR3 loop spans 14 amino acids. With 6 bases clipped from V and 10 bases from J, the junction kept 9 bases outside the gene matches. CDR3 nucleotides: TGTGCCAGCAGCAGGGGGATAATCGAGTCACCCCTCCACTTT. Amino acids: CASSRGIIESPLHF.

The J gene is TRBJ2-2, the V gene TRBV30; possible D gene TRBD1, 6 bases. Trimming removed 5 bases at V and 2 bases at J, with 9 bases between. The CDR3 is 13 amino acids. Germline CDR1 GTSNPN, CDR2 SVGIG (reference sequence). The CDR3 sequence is CAWVGHNTGELFF. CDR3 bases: TGTGCCTGGGTGGGACATAACACCGGGGAGCTGTTTTTT.

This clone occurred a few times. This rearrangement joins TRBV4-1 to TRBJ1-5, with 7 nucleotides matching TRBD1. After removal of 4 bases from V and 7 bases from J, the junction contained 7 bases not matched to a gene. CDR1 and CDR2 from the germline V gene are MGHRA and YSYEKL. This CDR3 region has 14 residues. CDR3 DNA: TGCGCCAGCAGCCCTCCAACAGGGGAACAGCCCCAGCATTTT. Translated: CASSPPTGEQPQHF.

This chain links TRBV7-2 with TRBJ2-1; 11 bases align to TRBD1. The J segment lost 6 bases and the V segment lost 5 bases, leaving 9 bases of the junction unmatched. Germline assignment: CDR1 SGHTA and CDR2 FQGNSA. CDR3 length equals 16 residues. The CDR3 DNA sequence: TGTGCCAGCAGCCGTGAGGGGACAGGGGGAAGCAATGAGCAGTTCTTC. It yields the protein CASSREGTGGSNEQFF.

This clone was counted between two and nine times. CDR3 coding DNA: TGTGCCAGCAGCTCCTCGGCAGGGAATAACTATGGCTACACCTTC. This sequence encodes CASSSSAGNNYGYTF. V is TRBV27 and J is TRBJ1-2, with a tentative D call TRBD1 (5 bases). This CDR3 is 15 amino acids long. The V gene's germline CDR1 is MNHEY and CDR2 SMNVEV (reference sequence). Trimming took 6 bases from V and 1 from J, leaving 15 bases between them.

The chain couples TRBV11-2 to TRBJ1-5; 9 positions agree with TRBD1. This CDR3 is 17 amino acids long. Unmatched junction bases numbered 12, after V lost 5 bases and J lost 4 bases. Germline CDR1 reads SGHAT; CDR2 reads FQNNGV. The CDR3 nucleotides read TGTGCCAGCAGCCCTACCTCCGGGACAGGGAGGAATCAGCCCCAGCATTTT. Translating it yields CASSPTSGTGRNQPQHF.

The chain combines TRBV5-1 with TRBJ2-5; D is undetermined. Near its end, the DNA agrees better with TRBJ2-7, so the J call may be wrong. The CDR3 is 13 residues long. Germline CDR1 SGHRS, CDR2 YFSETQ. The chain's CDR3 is CASSFSNNYEQYF. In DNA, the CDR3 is TGCGCCAGCAGCTTTTCGAACAACTACGAGCAGTACTTC.

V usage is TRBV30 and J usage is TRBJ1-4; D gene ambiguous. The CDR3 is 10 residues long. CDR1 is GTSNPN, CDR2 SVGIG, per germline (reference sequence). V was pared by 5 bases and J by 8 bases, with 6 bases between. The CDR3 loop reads CAWGLEKLFF. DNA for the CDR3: TGTGCCTGGGGACTAGAAAAACTGTTTTTT.

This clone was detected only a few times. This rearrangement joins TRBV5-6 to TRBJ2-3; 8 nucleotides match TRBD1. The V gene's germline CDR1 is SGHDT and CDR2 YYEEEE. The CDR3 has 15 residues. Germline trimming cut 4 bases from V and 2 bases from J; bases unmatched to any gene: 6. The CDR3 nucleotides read TGTGCCAGCAGCCTTCCAGGGGGCAACACAGATACGCAGTATTTT. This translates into CASSLPGGNTDTQYF.

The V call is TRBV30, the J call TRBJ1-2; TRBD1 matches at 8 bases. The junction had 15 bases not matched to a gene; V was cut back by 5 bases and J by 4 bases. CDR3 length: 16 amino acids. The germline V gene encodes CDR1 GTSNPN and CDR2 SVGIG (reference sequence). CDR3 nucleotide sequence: TGTGCCTGGGACCGCTGGCAGGGGGCGCAGGGCTATGGCTACACCTTC. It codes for CAWDRWQGAQGYGYTF.

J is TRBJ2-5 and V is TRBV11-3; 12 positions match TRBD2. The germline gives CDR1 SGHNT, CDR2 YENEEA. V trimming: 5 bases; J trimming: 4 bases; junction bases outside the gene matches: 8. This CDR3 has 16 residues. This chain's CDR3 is CASSPSLAGGLETQYF. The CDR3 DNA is TGTGCCAGCAGCCCATCGCTAGCGGGGGGGCTAGAGACCCAGTACTTC.

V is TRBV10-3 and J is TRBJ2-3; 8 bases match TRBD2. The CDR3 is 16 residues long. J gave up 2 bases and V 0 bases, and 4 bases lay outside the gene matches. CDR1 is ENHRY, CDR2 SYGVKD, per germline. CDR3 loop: CAISESGLGSTDTQYF. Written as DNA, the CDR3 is TGTGCCATCAGTGAGTCGGGACTAGGGTCCACAGATACGCAGTATTTT.

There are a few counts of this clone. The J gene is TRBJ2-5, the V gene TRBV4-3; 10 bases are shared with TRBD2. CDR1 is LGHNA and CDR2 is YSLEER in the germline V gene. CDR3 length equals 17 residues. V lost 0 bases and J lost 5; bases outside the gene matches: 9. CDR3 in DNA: TGCGCCAGCAGCCAAGATCCCAGCGGGGGGGCTTGGGAGACCCAGTACTTC. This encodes CASSQDPSGGAWETQYF.

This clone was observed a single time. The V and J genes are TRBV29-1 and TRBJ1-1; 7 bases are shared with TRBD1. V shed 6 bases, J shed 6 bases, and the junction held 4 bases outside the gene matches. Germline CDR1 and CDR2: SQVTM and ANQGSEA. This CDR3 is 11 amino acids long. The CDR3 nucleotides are TGCAGCGTGGTGACAGGGCCTGAAGCTTTCTTT. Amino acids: CSVVTGPEAFF.

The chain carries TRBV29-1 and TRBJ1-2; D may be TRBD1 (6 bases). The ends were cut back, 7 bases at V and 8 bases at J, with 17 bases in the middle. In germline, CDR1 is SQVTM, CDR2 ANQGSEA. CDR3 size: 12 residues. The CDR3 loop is CSAIGGAQGYTF. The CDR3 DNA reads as TGCAGCGCGATCGGGGGGGCGCAGGGCTACACCTTC.

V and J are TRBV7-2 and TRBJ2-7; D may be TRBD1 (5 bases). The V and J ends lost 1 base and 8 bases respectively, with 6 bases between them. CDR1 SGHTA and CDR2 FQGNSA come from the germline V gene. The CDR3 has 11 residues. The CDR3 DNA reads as TGTGCCAGCAGCTTAGGGGGCAAGCAGTACTTC. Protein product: CASSLGGKQYF.

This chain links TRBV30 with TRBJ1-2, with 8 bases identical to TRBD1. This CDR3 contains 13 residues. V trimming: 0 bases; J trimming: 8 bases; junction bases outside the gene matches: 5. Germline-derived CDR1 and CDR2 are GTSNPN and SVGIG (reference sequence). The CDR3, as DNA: TGTGCCTGGAGTGTCGCCAGGGGGCGAGGCTACACCTTC. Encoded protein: CAWSVARGRGYTF.

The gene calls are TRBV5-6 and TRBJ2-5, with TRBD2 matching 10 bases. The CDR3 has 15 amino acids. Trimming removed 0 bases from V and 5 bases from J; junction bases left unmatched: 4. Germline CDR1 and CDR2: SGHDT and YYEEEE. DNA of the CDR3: TGTGCCAGCAGCTTGGCGACAGCGGGGGGGGAGACCCAGTACTTC. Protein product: CASSLATAGGETQYF.

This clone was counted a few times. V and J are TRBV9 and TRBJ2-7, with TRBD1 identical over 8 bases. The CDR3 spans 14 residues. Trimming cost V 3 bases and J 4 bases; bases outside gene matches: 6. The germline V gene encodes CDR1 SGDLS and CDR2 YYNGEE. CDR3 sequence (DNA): TGTGCCAGCAGCGCAGGGACAGGACCATACGAGCAGTACTTC. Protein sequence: CASSAGTGPYEQYF.

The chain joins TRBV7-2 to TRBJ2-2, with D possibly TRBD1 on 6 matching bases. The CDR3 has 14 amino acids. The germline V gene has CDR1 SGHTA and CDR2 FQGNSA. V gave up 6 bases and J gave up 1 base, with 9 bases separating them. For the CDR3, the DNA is TGTGCCAGCAGACCGGGACAGAACACCGGGGAGCTGTTTTTT. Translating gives CASRPGQNTGELFF. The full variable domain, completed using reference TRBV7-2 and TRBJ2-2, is GAGVSQSPSNKVTEKGKDVELRCDPISGHTALYWYRQSLGQGLEFLIYFQGNSAPDKSGLPSDRFSAERTGGSVSTLTIQRTQQEDSAVYLCASRPGQNTGELFFGEGSRLTVL.

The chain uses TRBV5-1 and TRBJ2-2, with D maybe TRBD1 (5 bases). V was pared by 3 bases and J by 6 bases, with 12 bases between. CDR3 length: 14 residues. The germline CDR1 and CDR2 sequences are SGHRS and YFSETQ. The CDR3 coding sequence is TGCGCCAGCAGCTACGGTTCAGGGCCCGGGGAGCTGTTTTTT. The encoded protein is CASSYGSGPGELFF.

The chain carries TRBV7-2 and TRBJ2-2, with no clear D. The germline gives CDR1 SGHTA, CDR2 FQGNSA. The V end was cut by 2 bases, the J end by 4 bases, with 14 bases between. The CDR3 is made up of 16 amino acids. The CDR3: CASSLLDQRPTGELFF. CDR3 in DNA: TGTGCCAGCAGCTTACTAGATCAGAGGCCCACCGGGGAGCTGTTTTTT.

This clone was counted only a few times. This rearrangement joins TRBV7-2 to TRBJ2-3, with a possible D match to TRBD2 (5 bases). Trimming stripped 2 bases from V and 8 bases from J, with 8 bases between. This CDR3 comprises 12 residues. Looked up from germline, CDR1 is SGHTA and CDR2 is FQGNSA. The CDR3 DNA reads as TGTGCCAGCAGCTTAAACCGGGGTACGCAGTATTTT. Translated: CASSLNRGTQYF.

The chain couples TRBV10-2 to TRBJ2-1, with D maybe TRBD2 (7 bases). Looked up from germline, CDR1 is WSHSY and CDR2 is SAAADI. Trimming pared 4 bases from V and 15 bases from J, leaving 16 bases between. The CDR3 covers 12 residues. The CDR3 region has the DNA TGCGCCAGCAGTGCGTGGCGGGGGCATCCGTTCTTC. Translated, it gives CASSAWRGHPFF.

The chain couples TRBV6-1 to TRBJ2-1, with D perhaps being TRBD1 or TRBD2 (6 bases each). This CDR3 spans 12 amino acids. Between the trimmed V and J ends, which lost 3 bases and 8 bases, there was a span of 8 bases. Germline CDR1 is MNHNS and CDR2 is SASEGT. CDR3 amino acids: CASSEGGHEQFF. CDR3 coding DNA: TGTGCCAGCAGTGAGGGGGGCCATGAGCAGTTCTTC.